Sequencing of this T cell receptor beta chain was carried out in a study of shared clonotypes between healthy human individuals. This CDR3 has 18 amino acids. The junction had 15 bases not matched to a gene; V was cut back by 2 bases and J by 2 bases. Germline CDR1 and CDR2: SGHVS and FQNEAQ. Data came from immunoSEQ multiplex PCR; TCRdb stores just in-frame clones and leaves some out. The data show more than 400,000 clones, with over 70% seen just once and about 13% held by the top ten. The receptor was derived from a woman in her 40s in good health. Some clones in this sample may be carry-over from other donors' samples. The chain links TRBV7-8 to TRBJ2-7; 7 nucleotides match TRBD2. Sequencing used PBMCs. CDR3 residues: CASSLWGGGGSGTYEQYF. For the CDR3, the DNA is TGTGCCAGCAGCTTATGGGGGGGAGGCGGATCTGGGACCTACGAGCAGTACTTC.